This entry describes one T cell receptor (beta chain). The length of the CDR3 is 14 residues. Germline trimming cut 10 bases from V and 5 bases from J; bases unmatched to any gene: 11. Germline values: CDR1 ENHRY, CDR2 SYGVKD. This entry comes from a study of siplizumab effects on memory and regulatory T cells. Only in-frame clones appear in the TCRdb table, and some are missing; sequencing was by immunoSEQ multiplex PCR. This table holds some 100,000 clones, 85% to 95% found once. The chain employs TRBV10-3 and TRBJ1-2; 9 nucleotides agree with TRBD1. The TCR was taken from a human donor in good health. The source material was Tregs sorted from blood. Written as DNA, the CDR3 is TGTGCCACGGGGGCCGGGACAGGGCTGTATGGCTACACCTTC. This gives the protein CATGAGTGLYGYTF.